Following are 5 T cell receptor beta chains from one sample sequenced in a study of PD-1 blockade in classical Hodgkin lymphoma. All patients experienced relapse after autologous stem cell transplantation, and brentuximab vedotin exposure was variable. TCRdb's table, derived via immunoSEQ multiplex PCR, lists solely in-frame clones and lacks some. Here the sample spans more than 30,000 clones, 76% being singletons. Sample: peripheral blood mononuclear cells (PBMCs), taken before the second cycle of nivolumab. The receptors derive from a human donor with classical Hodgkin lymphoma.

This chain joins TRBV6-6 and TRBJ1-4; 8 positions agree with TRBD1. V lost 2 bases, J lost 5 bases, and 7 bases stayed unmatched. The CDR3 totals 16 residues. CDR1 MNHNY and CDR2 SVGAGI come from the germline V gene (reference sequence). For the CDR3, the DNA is TGTGCCAGCAGTTACGACATACAGGGGGGAAATGAAAAACTGTTTTTT. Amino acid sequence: CASSYDIQGGNEKLFF.

The DNA for the CDR3 is TGTGCCAGCACTCAACCGGGACCCTACGAGCAGTACTTC. The encoded protein is CASTQPGPYEQYF. The rearrangement uses TRBV5-6 and TRBJ2-7; D may be TRBD1 or TRBD2 (5 bases each). Between the trimmed V and J ends, which lost 6 bases and 2 bases, there was a span of 12 bases. The CDR3 covers 13 residues. The germline gives CDR1 SGHDT, CDR2 YYEEEE.

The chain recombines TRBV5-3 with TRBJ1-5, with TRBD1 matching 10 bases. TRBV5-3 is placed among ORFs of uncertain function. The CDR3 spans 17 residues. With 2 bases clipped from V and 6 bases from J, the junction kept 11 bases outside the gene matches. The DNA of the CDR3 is TGTGCCAGAAGCTTTCAGTCGACAGGGGGCGTACCTCAGCCCCAGCATTTT. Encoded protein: CARSFQSTGGVPQPQHF.

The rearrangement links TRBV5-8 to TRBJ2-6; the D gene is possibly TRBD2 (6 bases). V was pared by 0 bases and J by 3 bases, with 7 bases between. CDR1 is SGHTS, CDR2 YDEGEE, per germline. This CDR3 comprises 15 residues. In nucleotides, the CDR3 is TGTGCCAGCAGCTTGGCGGGGGTTGGGGCCAACGTCCTGACTTTC. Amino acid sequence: CASSLAGVGANVLTF.

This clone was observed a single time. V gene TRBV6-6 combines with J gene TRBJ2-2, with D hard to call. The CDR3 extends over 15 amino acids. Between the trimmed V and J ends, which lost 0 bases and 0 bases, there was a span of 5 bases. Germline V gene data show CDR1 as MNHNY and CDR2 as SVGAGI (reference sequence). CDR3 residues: CASSYSISNTGELFF. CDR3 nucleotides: TGTGCCAGCAGTTACTCGATTTCGAACACCGGGGAGCTGTTTTTT.